Below, 8 T cell receptor beta chains from the same sample are listed, as sequenced in a study of cytomegalovirus exposure and HLA in healthy donors (dated by TCRdb to 2016 to 2017). Library creation used the immunoSEQ multiplex PCR assay. For the multiplex PCR, a mixture combining 60 forward primers for TCR Vbeta segments and 13 reverse primers for TCR Jbeta segments was used. TCRdb re-hosts the immuneACCESS table, in-frame sequences only. Its copies lack some clones; in the studies checked, an unresolved V gene accounts for under half of them, and the cause for the rest is not known. The sample table records hundreds of thousands of clones; roughly 80% of these occur just once. 2.9% of the sample is held by the ten biggest clonotypes. Sequencing was carried out using PBMCs. The receptors were gathered from a man aged 30-40 years in good health and CMV-seronegative.

The chain carries TRBV6-1 and TRBJ1-2; TRBD1 matches at 8 bases. The ends lost 4 bases at V and 3 bases at J; junction bases unmatched: 13. Germline-derived CDR1 and CDR2 are MNHNS and SASEGT. This CDR3 has 17 amino acids. The DNA for the CDR3 is TGTGCCAGCAGTGGGCTGGACAGGGTCCTTTTGGACTATGGCTACACCTTC. Protein sequence: CASSGLDRVLLDYGYTF.

The J gene is TRBJ1-2, the V gene TRBV6-5; 10 positions match TRBD1. Per germline, CDR1 MNHEY and CDR2 SVGAGI. The CDR3 consists of 14 residues. V lost 0 bases, J lost 11 bases, and 6 bases stayed unmatched. The CDR3 DNA follows: TGTGCCAGCAGTTACTCTCCGGGACAGGGGAGGTACACCTTC. Residues: CASSYSPGQGRYTF.

CDR3 coding DNA: TGTGCCACCAGCAGGGCTGAGGGGGCTCGAACTGAAGCTTTCTTT. Translation gives CATSRAEGARTEAFF. The chain couples TRBV15 to TRBJ1-1, with 7 bases that match TRBD1. The CDR3 totals 15 residues. Germline CDR1 LNHNV, CDR2 YYDKDF (reference sequence). Trimming at V came to 3 bases and at J to 5 bases, leaving 9 bases not matched to a gene.

This chain uses TRBV6-6 with TRBJ1-2, with 9 bases aligning to TRBD1. Trimming cost V 5 bases and J 5 bases; bases outside gene matches: 3. The V gene's germline CDR1 is MNHNY and CDR2 SVGAGI (reference sequence). The CDR3 runs 13 residues. CDR3 region: CASSTGGLYGYTF. For the CDR3, the DNA is TGTGCCAGCAGTACAGGGGGCTTGTATGGCTACACCTTC.

This clone showed up just a few times. The rearrangement joins TRBV9 to TRBJ2-5; D not certain. CDR1 is SGDLS and CDR2 is YYNGEE in the germline V gene. The CDR3 covers 15 residues. The V end lost 3 bases, the J end lost 1 base, and 13 bases lay between the germline ends. In DNA, the CDR3 is TGTGCCAGCAGCGACGGGTCAGCTGGCCAAGAGACCCAGTACTTC. The encoded protein is CASSDGSAGQETQYF. Full variable domain (outside the CDR3, taken from reference TRBV9 and TRBJ2-5): DSGVTQTPKHLITATGQRVTLRCSPRSGDLSVYWYQQSLDQGLQFLIQYYNGEERAKGNILERFSAQQFPDLHSELNLSSLELGDSALYFCASSDGSAGQETQYFGPGTRLLVL.

The chain uses TRBV4-3 and TRBJ1-5; D gene ambiguous. The CDR3 length is 13 residues. Germline V gives CDR1 LGHNA, CDR2 YSLEER. Trimming removed 4 bases from V and 7 bases from J, with 11 bases in between. In nucleotides, the CDR3 is TGCGCCAGCAGCCCTCGAGGGAGGCAGCCCCAGCATTTT. This sequence encodes CASSPRGRQPQHF.

The J gene is TRBJ1-6, the V gene TRBV27; no reliable D call. Trimming pared 7 bases from V and 3 bases from J, leaving 13 bases between. The CDR3 has 15 residues. CDR1 is MNHEY and CDR2 is SMNVEV in the germline V gene (reference sequence). DNA for the CDR3: TGTGCCAGCAACGCCGCCGGTGGCTATAATTCACCCCTCCACTTT. Encoded protein: CASNAAGGYNSPLHF.

The rearrangement links TRBV28 to TRBJ1-4, with 12 nucleotides matching TRBD1. V dropped 5 bases and J dropped 10; count of bases not matched to a gene: 8. The CDR3 is made up of 15 amino acids. Germline V gives CDR1 MDHEN, CDR2 SYDVKM. The CDR3 DNA is TGTGCCAGCAGTATCCCTTGGGGACAGGGGGCAAAACTGTTTTTT. Protein sequence: CASSIPWGQGAKLFF.